What follows describes a single T cell receptor (beta chain). Its antigen remains unknown. PCR employed 60 Vbeta and 13 Jbeta primers. Profiling relied on immunoSEQ multiplex PCR, and the TCRdb table lists in-frame clones only, not all of them. The table records around 130,000 clones, under 90% of them present only once. The data are from a study of cytomegalovirus exposure and HLA in healthy donors. V shed 0 bases and J shed 6 bases, with 14 bases lying between them. The germline gives CDR1 MNHEY, CDR2 SMNVEV (reference sequence). The CDR3 consists of 15 residues. General observations from the study: Later analysis demonstrated an association between a missense DCLRE1C variant and TCR beta V- and J-gene trimming. A list of about 160 TCR beta chains associated with cytomegalovirus was given.

The chain recombines TRBV27 with TRBJ1-1, with D maybe TRBD1 (6 bases). The receptor was derived from a man younger than 35 in good health and CMV-seronegative. The sequenced sample was PBMCs. CDR3 region: CASSLSTGGTSEAFF. DNA of the CDR3: TGTGCCAGCAGTTTATCGACGGGGGGCACATCTGAAGCTTTCTTT.